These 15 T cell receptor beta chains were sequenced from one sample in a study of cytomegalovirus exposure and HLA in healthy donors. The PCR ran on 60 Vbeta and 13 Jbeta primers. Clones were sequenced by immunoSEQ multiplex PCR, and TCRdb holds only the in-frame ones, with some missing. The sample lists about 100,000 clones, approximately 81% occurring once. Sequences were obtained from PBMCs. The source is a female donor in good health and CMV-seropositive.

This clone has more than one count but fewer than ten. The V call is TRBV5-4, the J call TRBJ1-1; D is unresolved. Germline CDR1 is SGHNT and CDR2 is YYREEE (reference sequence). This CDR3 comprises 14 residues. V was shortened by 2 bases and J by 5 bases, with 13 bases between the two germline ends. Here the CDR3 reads CASSLKEVVTEAFF. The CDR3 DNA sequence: TGTGCCAGCAGCTTAAAGGAGGTCGTAACTGAAGCTTTCTTT.

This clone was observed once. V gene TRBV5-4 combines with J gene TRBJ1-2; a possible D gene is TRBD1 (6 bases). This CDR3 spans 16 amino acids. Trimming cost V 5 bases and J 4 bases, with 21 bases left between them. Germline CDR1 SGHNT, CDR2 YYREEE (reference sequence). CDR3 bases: TGTGCCAGCAGTCCGGGGGGGCAGGAACGTTCCTATGGCTACACCTTC. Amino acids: CASSPGGQERSYGYTF.

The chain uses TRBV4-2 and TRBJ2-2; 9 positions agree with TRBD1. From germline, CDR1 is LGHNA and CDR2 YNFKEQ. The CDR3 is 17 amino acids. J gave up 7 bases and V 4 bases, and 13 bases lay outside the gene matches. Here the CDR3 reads CASSPAPGTGMGGELFF. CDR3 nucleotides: TGTGCCAGCAGCCCCGCCCCCGGGACAGGGATGGGCGGGGAGCTGTTTTTT.

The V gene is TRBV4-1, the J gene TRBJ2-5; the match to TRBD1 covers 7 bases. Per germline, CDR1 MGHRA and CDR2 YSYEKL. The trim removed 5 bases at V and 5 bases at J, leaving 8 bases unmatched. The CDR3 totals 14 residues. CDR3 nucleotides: TGCGCCAGCAGCACCCTTGAACAGGGGGAGACCCAGTACTTC. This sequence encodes CASSTLEQGETQYF.

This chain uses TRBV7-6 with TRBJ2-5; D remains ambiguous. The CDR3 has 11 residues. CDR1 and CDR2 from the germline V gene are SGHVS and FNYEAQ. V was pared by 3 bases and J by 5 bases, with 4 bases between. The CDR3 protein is CASSFSETQYF. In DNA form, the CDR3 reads TGTGCCAGCAGCTTTTCGGAGACCCAGTACTTC.

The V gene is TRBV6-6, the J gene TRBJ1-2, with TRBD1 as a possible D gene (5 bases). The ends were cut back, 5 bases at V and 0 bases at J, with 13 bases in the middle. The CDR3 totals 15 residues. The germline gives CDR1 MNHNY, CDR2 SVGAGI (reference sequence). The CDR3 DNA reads TGTGCCAGCAGTGCCACAGGTTCCTCTAACTATGGCTACACCTTC. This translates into CASSATGSSNYGYTF.

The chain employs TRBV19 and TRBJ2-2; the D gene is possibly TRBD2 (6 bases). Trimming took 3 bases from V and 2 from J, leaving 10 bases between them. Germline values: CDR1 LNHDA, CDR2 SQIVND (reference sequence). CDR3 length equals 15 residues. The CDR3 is CASSIGGFNTGELFF. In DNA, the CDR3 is TGTGCCAGTAGTATCGGAGGGTTTAACACCGGGGAGCTGTTTTTT.

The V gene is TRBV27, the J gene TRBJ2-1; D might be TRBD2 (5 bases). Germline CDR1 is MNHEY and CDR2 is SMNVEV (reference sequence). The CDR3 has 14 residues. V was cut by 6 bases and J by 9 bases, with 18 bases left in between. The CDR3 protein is CASRASVGKLEQFF. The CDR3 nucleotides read TGTGCCAGCAGGGCCTCTGTCGGGAAGCTTGAGCAGTTCTTC.

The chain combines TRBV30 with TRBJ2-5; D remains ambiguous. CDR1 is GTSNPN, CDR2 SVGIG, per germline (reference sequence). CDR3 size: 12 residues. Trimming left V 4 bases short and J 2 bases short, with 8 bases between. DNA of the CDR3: TGTGCCTGGACGGTGAGACAAGAGACCCAGTACTTC. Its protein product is CAWTVRQETQYF.

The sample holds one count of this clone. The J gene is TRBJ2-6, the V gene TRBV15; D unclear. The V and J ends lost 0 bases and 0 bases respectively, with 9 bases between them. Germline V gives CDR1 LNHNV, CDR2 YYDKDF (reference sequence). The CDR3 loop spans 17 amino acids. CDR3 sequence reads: CATSRDRQASGANVLTF. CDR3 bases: TGTGCCACCAGCAGAGATAGGCAGGCCTCTGGGGCCAACGTCCTGACTTTC.

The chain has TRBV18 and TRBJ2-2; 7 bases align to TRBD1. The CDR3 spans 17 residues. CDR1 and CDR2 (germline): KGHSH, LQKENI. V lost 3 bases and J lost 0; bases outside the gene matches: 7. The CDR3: CASSPLNRGANTGELFF. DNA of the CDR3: TGTGCCAGCTCACCCCTGAACAGGGGCGCGAACACCGGGGAGCTGTTTTTT. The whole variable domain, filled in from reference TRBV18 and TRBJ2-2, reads NAGVMQNPRHLVRRRGQEARLRCSPMKGHSHVYWYRQLPEEGLKFMVYLQKENIIDESGMPKERFSAEFPKEGPSILRIQQVVRGDSAAYFCASSPLNRGANTGELFFGEGSRLTVL.

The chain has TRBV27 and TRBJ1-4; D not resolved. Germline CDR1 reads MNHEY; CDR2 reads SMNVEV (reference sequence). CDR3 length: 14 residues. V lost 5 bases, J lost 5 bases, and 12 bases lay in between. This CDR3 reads CASSPYSENEKLFF. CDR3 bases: TGTGCCAGCAGTCCTTACAGTGAGAATGAAAAACTGTTTTTT.

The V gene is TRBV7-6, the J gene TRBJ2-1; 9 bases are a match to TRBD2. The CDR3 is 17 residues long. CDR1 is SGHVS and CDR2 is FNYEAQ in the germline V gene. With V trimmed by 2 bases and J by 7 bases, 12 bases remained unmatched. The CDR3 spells CASSLSGGRAERNEQFF. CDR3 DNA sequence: TGTGCCAGCAGCTTATCTGGCGGGAGGGCCGAGAGAAATGAGCAGTTCTTC.

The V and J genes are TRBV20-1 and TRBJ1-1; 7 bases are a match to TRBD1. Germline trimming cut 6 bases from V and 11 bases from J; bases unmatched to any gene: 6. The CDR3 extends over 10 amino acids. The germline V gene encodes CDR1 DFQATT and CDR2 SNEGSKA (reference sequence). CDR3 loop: CSATQGGAFF. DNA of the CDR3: TGCAGTGCAACTCAGGGGGGCGCTTTCTTT.

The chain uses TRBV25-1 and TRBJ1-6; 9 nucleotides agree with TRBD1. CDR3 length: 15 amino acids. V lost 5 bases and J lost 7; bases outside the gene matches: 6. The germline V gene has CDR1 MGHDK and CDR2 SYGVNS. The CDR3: CASSPHRGRNSPLHF. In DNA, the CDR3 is TGTGCCAGCAGTCCCCACAGGGGGCGGAATTCACCCCTCCACTTT.